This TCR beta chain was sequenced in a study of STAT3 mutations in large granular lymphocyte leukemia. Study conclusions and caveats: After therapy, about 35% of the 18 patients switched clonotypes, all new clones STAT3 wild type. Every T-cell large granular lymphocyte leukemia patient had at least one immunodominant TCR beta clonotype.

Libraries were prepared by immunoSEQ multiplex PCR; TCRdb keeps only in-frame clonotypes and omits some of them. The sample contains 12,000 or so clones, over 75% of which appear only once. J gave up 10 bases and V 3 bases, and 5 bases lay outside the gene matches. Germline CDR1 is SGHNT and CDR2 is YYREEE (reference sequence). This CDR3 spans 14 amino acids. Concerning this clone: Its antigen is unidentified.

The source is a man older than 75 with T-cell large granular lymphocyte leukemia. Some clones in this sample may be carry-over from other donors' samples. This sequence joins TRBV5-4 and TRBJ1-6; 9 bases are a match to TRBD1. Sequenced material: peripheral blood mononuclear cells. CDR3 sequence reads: CASSSRTGDSPLHF. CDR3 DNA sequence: TGTGCCAGCAGCTCCCGGACAGGGGACTCACCCCTCCACTTT.